This T cell receptor (beta chain) was obtained from a study of blood T cell repertoires in COVID-19 (TCRdb year 2020). A note on the overall study: The collaborator samples originated in the United States, Italy and Spain and spanned the acute and convalescent phases of COVID-19. The material from the prospective study consisted of cDNA or gDNA derived from T cells, B-cell-depleted T cells, or PBMCs. Subjects who had been exposed to COVID-19, were actively infected with it, or had recovered from it provided the deeply sampled blood TCRbeta repertoires that made up the dataset. The repertoires were made available in a free public database intended to serve as a resource for research on the immune response to SARS-CoV-2. Samples were obtained from the ongoing ImmuneRACE study (first 160 participants) and from over 1,000 subjects provided by 6 global collaborators. Nearly every sample came with metadata listing a de-identified subject ID, COVID-19 status, age in years and sex. Where HLA class I and class II types were available, the types were taken from metadata supplied by the sample provider, not from assay-based typing. Overall results and qualifications from the work: How much clinical and demographic metadata was included differed by source and by participant, and the metadata was provided uncurated.

Whole blood was collected in K2EDTA tubes by collaborating institutions according to the institutions' own protocols. For TCRbeta analysis, collaborator samples were shipped as frozen whole blood, as isolated PBMCs, or as DNA extracted from either sample type. Trimming removed 6 bases from V and 4 bases from J, leaving 15 bases between the germline ends. CDR1 is given as SQVTM and CDR2 as ANQGSEA, both from the germline V gene. The CDR3 runs 13 amino acids, cysteine and phenylalanine included. CDR3 DNA is the only sequence kept; it has 39 bases, read in frame from the first base. The immunoSEQ Assay, a bias-controlled multiplex PCR, was used to amplify TCRbeta CDR3 regions from genomic DNA. In the paper's pipeline: The number of nucleated cells in each sample was estimated from the amplification of reference gene primers within the assay. To quantify the absolute abundance of each unique TCRbeta CDR3 rearrangement, sequence reads were collapsed and filtered. For each sample, productive Simpson clonality was calculated as the square root of Simpson's diversity index across productive rearrangements. In its TCRdb copy, this immuneACCESS table keeps in-frame sequences only and misses some clones. Where compared with another copy, unresolved V genes explain less than half of these, and the others have no known cause. V and J calls and clone size come straight from that table; D and trimming were deduced from the DNA. The sample table shows 88,000 or so clones, and 70% to 90% are seen once. The top ten clones comprise more than 7% of the sample.

Concerning this clone itself: There is no known antigen for this receptor. Nothing much larger sits one base from this clone, and base qualities are not available.

The sequenced sample consisted of peripheral blood. This clonotype was sampled from a man aged 55-75 years with acute or convalescent COVID-19. The chain uses TRBV29-1 and TRBJ1-1, with the identity of the D gene unclear. The CDR3 region: CSVTVKGVTEAFF. The DNA sequence is TGCAGCGTCACGGTTAAGGGAGTCACTGAAGCTTTCTTT.